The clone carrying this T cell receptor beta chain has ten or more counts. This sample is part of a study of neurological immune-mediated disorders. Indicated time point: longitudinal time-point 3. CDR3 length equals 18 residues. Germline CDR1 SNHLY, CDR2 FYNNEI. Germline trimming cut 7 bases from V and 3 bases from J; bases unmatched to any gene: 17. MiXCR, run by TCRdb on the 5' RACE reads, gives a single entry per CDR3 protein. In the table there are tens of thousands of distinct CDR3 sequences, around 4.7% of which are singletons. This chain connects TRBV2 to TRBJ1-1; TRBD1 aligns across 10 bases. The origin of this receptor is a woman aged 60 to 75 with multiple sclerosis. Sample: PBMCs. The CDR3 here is CASTSVGTGATRDTEAFF. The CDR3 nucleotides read TGTGCCAGCACTTCAGTAGGGACAGGGGCGACCCGCGACACTGAAGCTTTCTTT. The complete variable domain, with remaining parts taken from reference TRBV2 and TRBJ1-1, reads EPEVTQTPSHQVTQMGQEVILRCVPISNHLYFYWYRQILGQKVEFLVSFYNNEISEKSEIFDDQFSVERPDGSNFTLKIRSTKLEDSAMYFCASTSVGTGATRDTEAFFGQGTRLTVV.